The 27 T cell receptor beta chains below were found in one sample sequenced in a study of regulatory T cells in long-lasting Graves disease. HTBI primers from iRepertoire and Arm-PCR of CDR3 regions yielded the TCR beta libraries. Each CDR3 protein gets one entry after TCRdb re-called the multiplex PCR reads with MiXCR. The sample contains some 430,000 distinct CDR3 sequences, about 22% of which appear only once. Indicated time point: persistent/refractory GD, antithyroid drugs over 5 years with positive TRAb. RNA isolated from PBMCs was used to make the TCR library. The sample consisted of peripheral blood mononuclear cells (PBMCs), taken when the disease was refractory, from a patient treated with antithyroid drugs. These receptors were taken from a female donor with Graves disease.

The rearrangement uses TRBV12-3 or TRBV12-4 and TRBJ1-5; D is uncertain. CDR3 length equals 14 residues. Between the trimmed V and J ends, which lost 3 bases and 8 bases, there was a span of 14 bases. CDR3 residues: CASSLSQDVKPQHF. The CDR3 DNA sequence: TGTGCCAGCAGTTTGAGTCAGGATGTCAAGCCCCAGCATTTT.

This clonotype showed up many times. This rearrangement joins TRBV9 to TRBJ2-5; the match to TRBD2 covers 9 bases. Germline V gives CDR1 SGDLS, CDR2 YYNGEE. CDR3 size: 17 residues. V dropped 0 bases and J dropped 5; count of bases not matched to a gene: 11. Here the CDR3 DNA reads TGTGCCAGCAGCGTAGCCTCCACAGGTAGCGGGAGTGAGACCCAGTACTTC. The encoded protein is CASSVASTGSGSETQYF.

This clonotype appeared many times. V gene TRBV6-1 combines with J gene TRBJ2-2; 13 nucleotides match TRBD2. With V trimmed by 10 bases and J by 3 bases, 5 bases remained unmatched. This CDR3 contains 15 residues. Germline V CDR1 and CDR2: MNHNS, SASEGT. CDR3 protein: CATQLAGGYTGELFF. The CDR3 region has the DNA TGTGCCACCCAACTAGCGGGAGGGTACACCGGGGAGCTGTTTTTT.

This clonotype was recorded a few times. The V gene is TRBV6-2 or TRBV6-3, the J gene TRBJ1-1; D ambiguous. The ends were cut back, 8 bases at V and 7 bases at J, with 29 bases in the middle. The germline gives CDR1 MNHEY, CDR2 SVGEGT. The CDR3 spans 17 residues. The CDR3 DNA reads TGTGCCAGCTCCTTATCCGCCTTGACACCGGTTGGGATTGAAGCTTTCTTT. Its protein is CASSLSALTPVGIEAFF.

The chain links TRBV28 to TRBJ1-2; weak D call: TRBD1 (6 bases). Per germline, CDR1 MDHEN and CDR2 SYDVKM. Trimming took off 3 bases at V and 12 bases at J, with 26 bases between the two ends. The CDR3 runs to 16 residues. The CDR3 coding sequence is TGTGCCAGCAGTTTCGGGGGGGCCCAGACTAACTACGGCAACACCTTC. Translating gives CASSFGGAQTNYGNTF.

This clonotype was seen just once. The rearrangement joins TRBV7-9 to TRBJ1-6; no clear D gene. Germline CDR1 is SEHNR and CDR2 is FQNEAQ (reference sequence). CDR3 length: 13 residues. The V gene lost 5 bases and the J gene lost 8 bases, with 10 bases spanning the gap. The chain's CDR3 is CASSQSPDSPLHF. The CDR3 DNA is TGTGCCAGCAGCCAATCTCCAGATTCACCCCTCCACTTT.

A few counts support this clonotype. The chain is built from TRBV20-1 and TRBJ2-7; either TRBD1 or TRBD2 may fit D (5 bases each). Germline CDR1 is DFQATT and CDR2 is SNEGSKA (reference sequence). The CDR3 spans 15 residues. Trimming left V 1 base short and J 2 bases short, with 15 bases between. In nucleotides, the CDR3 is TGCAGTGCTAGAGTGCGGGCAGGGACGGCCTACGAGCAGTACTTC. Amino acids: CSARVRAGTAYEQYF.

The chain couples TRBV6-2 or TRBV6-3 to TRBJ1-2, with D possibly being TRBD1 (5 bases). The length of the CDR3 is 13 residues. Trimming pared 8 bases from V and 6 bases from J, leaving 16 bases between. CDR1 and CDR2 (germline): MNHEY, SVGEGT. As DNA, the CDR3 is TGTGCCAGCGCGGGGGGGTCTTTTCATGGCTACACCTTC. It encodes CASAGGSFHGYTF.

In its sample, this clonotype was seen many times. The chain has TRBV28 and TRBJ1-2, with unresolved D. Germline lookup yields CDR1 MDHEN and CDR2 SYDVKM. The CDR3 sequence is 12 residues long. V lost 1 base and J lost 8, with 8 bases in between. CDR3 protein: CASSLLGKGYTF. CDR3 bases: TGTGCCAGCAGTTTATTGGGAAAGGGCTACACCTTC.

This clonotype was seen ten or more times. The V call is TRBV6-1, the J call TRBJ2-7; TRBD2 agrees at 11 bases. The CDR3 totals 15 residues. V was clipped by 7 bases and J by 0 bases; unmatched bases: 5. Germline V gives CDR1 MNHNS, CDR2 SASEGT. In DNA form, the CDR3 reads TGTGCCAGCAAGATGGGGACTAGCGGCTCCTACGAGCAGTACTTC. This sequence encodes CASKMGTSGSYEQYF.

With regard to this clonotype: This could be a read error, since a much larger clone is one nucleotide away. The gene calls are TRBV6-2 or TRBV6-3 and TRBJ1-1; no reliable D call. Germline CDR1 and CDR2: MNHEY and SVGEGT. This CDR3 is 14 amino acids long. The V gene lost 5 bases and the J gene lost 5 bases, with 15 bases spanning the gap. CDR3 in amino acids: CASSLDMGVTEAFF. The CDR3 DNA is TGTGCCAGCAGTCTTGACATGGGCGTTACTGAAGCTTTCTTT.

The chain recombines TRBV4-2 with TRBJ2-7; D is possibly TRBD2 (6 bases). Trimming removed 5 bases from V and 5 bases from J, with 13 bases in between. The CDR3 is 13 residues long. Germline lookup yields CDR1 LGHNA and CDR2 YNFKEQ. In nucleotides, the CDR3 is TGTGCCAGCAGCGTGTTAGAGCGGGACGAGCAGTACTTC. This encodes CASSVLERDEQYF.

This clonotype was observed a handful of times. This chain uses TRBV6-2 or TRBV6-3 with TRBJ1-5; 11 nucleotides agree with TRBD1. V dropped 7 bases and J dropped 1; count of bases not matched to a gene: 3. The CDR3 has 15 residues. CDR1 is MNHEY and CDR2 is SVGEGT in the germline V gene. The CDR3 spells CASKGTGGSNQPQHF. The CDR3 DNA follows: TGTGCCAGCAAGGGGACAGGGGGAAGCAATCAGCCCCAGCATTTT.

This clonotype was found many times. The CDR3 loop reads CASSLPVRNTEAFF. The CDR3 bases are TGTGCCAGCAGTTTACCAGTCAGGAACACTGAAGCTTTCTTT. The chain couples TRBV28 to TRBJ1-1, with D uncertain. Trimming shortened V by 2 bases and J by 1 base, and 8 bases separated the two germline ends. The CDR3 sequence is 14 residues long. Looked up from germline, CDR1 is MDHEN and CDR2 is SYDVKM.

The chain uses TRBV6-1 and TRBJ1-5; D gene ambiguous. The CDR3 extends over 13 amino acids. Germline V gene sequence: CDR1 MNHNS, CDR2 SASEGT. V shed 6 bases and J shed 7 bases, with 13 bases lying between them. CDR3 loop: CASRSSPQQPQHF. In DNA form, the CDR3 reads TGTGCCAGCAGGTCCTCTCCACAGCAGCCCCAGCATTTT.

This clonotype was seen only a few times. CDR3 coding DNA: TGTGCCAGCGTACTAGCGGGTTCCGGGGAGCTGTTTTTT. Translating gives CASVLAGSGELFF. The V call is TRBV6-1, the J call TRBJ2-2; 9 bases align to TRBD2. The V gene end was trimmed by 8 bases and the J gene end by 6 bases; junction bases not matched to a gene: 4. The length of the CDR3 is 13 residues. Looked up from germline, CDR1 is MNHNS and CDR2 is SASEGT.

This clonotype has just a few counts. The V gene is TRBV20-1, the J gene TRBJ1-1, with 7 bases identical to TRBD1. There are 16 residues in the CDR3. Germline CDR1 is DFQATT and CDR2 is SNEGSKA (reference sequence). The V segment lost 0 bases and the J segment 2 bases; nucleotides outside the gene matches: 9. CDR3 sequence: CSARDQTGLFNTEAFF. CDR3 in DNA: TGCAGTGCTAGAGACCAGACAGGGCTCTTTAACACTGAAGCTTTCTTT.

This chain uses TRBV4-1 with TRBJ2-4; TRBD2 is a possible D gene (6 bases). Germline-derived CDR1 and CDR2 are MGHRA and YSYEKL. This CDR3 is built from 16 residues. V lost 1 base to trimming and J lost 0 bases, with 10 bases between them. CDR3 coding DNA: TGCGCCAGCAGCCAAGGGGGAGGCCTAGCCAAAAACATTCAGTACTTC. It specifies CASSQGGGLAKNIQYF.

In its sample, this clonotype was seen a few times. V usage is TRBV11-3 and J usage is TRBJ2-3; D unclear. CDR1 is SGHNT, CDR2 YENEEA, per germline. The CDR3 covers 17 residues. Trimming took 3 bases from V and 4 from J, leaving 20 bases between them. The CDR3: CASSLGFRTQRADTQYF. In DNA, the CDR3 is TGTGCCAGCAGCTTGGGGTTTCGGACCCAACGGGCAGATACGCAGTATTTT.

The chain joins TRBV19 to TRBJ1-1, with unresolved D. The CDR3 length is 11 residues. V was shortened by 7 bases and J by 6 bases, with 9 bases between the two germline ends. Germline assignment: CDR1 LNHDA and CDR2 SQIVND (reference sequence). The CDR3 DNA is TGTGCCAGTATGCGCATCGCTGAAGCTTTCTTT. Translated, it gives CASMRIAEAFF.

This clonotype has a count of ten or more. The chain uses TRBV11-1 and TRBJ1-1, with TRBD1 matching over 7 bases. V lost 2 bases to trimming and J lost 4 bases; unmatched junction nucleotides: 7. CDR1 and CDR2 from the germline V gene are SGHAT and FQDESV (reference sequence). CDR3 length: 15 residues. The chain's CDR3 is CASSLTGEGFTEAFF. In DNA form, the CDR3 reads TGTGCCAGCAGCTTAACAGGGGAGGGATTCACTGAAGCTTTCTTT.

The CDR3 bases are TGTGCCAGCAGCGTAGGGGGTTACGCTACCCTTACCGGGGAGCTGTTTTTT. Translating it yields CASSVGGYATLTGELFF. The chain combines TRBV9 with TRBJ2-2; D uncertain. V dropped 0 bases and J dropped 5 bases, with 17 bases sitting between them. Germline V CDR1 and CDR2: SGDLS, YYNGEE. The length of the CDR3 is 17 residues.

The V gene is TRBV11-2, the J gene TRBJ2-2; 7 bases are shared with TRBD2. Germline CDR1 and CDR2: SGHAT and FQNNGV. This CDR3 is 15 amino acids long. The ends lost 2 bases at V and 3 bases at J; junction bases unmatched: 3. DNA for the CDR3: TGTGCCAGCAGCTTACGGGGGGTGGACACCGGGGAGCTGTTTTTT. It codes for CASSLRGVDTGELFF.

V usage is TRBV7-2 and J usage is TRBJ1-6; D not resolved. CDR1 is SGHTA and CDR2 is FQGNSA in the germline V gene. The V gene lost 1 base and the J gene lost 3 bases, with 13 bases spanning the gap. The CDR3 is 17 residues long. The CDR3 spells CASSLELGADYNSPLHF. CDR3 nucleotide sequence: TGTGCCAGCAGCTTAGAATTAGGTGCAGACTATAATTCACCCCTCCACTTT.

The CDR3 region is CASSLGLMTYEQYF. DNA for the CDR3: TGTGCCAGCAGTTTAGGTCTGATGACCTACGAGCAGTACTTC. The chain is built from TRBV12-3 or TRBV12-4 and TRBJ2-7; the D is unclear. The V end lost 1 base, the J end lost 2 bases, and 9 bases lay between the germline ends. The CDR3 runs to 14 residues.

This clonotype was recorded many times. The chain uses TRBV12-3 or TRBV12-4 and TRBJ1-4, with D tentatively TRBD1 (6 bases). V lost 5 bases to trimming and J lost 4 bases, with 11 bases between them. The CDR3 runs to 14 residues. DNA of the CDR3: TGTGCCAGCAGTATACAGGGAGGTAATGAAAAACTGTTTTTT. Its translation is CASSIQGGNEKLFF.

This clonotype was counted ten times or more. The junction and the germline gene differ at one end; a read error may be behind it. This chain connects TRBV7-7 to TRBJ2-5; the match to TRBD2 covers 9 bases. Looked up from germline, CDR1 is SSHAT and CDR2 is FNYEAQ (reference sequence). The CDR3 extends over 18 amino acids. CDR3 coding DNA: TGTGCTAGCAGCTTAGGGGTAGCGGGGGCCCCCGTCCAAGAGACCCAGTACTTC. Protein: CASSLGVAGAPVQETQYF.